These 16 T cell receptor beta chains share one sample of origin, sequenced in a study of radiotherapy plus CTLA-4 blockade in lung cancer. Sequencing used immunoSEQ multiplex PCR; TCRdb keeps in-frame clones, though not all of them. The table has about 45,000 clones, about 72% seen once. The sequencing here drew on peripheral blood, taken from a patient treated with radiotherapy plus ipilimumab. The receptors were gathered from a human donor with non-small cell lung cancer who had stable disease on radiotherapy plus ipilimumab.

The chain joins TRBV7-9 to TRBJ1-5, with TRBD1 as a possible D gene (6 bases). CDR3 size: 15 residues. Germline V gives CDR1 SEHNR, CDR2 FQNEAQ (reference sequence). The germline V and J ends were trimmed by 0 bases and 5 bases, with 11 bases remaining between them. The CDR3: CASSLARGADQPQHF. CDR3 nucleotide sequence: TGTGCCAGCAGCTTAGCTCGGGGGGCGGATCAGCCCCAGCATTTT.

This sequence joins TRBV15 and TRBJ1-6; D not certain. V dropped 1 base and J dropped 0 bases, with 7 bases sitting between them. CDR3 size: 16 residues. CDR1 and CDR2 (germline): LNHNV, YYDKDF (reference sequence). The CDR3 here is CATSRGPSSYNSPLHF. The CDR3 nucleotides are TGTGCCACCAGCAGAGGTCCGAGCTCCTATAATTCACCCCTCCACTTT.

DNA of the CDR3: TGCGCCAGCAGCCAAGGCAGGTTCGTTGGTCCGGGATATGACAGGGCCTACGAGCAGTACTTC. The encoded protein is CASSQGRFVGPGYDRAYEQYF. V and J are TRBV4-3 and TRBJ2-7; 7 bases are shared with TRBD1. CDR1 LGHNA and CDR2 YSLEER come from the germline V gene. The length of the CDR3 is 21 residues. V trimming: 1 base; J trimming: 2 bases; junction bases outside the gene matches: 23.

Here the CDR3 reads CASSQGQGYSGNTIYF. The CDR3 nucleotides read TGTGCCAGCAGCCAAGGTCAGGGATACTCTGGAAACACCATATATTTT. The chain combines TRBV5-4 with TRBJ1-3; the D gene is possibly TRBD1 (5 bases). CDR3 length: 16 amino acids. The germline CDR1 and CDR2 sequences are SGHNT and YYREEE (reference sequence). Trimming left V 4 bases short and J 0 bases short, with 14 bases between.

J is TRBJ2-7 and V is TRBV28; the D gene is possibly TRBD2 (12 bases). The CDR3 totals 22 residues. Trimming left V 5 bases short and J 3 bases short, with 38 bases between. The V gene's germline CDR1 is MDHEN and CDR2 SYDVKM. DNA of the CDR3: TGTGCCAGCAGTCCCGGACGAGGACAGGGGGCATTTCGACTAGCGGGGGTCTACGAGCAGTACTTC. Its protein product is CASSPGRGQGAFRLAGVYEQYF.

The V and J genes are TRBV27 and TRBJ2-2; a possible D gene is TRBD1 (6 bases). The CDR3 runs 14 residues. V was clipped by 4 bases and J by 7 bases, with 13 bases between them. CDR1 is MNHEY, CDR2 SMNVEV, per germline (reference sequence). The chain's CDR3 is CASSWGQGHGELFF. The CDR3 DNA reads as TGTGCCAGCAGTTGGGGGCAGGGACACGGGGAGCTGTTTTTT.

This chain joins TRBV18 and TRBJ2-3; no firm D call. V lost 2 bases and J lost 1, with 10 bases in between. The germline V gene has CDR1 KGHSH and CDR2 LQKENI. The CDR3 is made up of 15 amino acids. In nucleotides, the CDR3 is TGTGCCAGCTCACCAACGATGGGCGGCACAGATACGCAGTATTTT. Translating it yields CASSPTMGGTDTQYF.

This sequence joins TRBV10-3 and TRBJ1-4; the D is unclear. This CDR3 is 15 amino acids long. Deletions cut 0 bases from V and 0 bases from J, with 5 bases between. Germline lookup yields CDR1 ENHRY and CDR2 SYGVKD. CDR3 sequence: CAISESTSTNEKLFF. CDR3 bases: TGTGCCATCAGTGAGTCGACATCAACTAATGAAAAACTGTTTTTT.

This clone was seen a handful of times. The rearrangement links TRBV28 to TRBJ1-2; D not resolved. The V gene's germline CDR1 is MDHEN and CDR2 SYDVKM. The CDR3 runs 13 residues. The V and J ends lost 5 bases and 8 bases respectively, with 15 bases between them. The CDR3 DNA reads TGTGCCAGCAGTACCCCGGTCCTCGTGGGCTACACCTTC. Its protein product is CASSTPVLVGYTF.

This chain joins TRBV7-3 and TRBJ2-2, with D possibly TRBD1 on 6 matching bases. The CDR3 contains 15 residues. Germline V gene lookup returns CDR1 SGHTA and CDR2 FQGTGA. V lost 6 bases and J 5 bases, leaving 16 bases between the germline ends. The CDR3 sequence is CASSPEGRGTGELFF. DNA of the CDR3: TGTGCCAGCAGTCCTGAGGGCAGGGGAACCGGGGAGCTGTTTTTT.

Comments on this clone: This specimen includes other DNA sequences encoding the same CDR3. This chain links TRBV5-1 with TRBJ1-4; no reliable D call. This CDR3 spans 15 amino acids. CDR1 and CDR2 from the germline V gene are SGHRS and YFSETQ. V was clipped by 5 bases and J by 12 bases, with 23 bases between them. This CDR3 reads CASRPDPGRPTELFF. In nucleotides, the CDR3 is TGCGCCAGCAGACCTGATCCGGGCCGGCCTACGGAACTGTTTTTT.

The CDR3, as DNA: TGTGCCAGTACCCTAGGTGGGGTAGGTAATCAGCCCCAGCATTTT. Its translation is CASTLGGVGNQPQHF. The genes are TRBV19 and TRBJ1-5; D is unresolved. Trimming took 7 bases from V and 4 from J, leaving 17 bases between them. This CDR3 comprises 15 residues. Per the germline V gene, CDR1 is LNHDA and CDR2 is SQIVND (reference sequence).

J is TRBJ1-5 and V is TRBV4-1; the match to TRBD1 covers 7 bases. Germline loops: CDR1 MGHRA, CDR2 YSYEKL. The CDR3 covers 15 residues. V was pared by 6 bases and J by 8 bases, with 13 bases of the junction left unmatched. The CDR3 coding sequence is TGCGCCAGCAGACCTTTCCGGGACAGAGAAGAGCCCCAGCATTTT. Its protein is CASRPFRDREEPQHF.

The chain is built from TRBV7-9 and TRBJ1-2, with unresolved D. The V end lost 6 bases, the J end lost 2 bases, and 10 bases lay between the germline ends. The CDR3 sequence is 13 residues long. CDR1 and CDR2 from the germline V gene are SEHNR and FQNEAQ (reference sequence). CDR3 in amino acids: CASSHPPNYGYTF. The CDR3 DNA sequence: TGTGCCAGCAGTCACCCCCCGAACTATGGCTACACCTTC. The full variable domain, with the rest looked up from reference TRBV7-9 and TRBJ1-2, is DTGVSQNPRHKITKRGQNVTFRCDPISEHNRLYWYRQTLGQGPEFLTYFQNEAQLEKSRLLSDRFSAERPKGSFSTLEIQRTEQGDSAMYLCASSHPPNYGYTFGSGTRLTVV.

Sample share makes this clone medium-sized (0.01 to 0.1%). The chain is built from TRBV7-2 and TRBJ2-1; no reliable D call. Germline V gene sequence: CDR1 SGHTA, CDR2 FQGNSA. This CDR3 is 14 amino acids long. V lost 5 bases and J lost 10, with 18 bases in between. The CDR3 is CASSIFGGSQEQFF. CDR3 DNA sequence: TGTGCCAGCAGCATATTCGGTGGGTCGCAAGAGCAGTTCTTC.

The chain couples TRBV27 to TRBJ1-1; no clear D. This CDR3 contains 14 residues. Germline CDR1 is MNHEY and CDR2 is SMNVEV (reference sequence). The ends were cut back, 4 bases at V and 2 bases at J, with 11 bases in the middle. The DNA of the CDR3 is TGTGCCAGCAGTTCGTTTGGGGTTAACACTGAAGCTTTCTTT. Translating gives CASSSFGVNTEAFF.